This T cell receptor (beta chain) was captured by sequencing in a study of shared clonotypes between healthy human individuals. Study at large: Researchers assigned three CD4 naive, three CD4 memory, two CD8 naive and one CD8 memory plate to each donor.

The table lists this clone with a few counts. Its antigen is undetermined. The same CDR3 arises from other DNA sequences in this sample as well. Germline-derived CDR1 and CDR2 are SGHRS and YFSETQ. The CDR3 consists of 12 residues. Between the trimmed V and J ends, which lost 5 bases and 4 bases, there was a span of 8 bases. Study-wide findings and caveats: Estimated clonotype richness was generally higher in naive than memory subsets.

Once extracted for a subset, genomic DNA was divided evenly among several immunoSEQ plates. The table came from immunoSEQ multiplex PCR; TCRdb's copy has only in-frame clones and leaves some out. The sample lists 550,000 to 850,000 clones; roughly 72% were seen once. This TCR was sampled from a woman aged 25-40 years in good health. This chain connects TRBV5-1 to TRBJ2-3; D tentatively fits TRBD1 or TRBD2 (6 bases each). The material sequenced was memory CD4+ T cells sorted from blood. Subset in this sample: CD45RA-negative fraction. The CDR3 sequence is CASREGADTQYF. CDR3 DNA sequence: TGCGCCAGCAGGGAGGGGGCAGATACGCAGTATTTT.